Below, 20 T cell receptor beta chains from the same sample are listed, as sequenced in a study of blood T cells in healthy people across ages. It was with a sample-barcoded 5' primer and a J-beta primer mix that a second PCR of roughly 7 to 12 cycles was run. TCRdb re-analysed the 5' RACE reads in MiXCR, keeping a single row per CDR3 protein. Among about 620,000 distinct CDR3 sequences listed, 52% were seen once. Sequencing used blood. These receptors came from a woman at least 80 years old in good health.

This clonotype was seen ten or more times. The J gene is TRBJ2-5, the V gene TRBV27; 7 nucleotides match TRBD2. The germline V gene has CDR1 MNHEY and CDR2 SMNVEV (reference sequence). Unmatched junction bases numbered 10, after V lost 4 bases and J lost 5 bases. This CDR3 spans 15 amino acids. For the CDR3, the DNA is TGTGCCAGCAGTTCCGCTAGCGGCGGGAAGGAGACCCAGTACTTC. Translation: CASSSASGGKETQYF.

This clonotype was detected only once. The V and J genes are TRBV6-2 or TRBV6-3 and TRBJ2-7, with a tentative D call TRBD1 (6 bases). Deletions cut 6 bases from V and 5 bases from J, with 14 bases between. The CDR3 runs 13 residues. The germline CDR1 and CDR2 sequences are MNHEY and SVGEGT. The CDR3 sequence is CASSDRTGNEQYF. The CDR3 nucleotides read TGTGCCAGCAGCGACCGAACAGGGAACGAGCAGTACTTC.

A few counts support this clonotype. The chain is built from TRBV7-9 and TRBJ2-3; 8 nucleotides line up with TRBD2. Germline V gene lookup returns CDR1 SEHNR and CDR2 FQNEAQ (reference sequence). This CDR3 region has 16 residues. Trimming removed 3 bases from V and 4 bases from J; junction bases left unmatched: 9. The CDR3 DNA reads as TGTGCCAGCAGCTTGGAAGGGACTAGGGGCTCAGATACGCAGTATTTT. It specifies CASSLEGTRGSDTQYF.

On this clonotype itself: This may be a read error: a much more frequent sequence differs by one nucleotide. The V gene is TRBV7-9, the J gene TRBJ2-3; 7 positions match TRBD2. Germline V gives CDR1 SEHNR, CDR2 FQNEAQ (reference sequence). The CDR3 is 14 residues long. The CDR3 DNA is TGTGCCAGCAGTGCTAGCGGAAGCACAGATACGCGGTATTTT. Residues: CASSASGSTDTRYF. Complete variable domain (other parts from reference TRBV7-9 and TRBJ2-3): DTGVSQNPRHKITKRGQNVTFRCDPISEHNRLYWYRQTLGQGPEFLTYFQNEAQLEKSRLLSDRFSAERPKGSFSTLEIQRTEQGDSAMYLCASSASGSTDTRYFGPGTRLTVL.

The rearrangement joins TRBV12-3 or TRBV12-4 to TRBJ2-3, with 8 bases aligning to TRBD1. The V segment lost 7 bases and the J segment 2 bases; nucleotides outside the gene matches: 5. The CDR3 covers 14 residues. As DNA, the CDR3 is TGTGCCAGCAAAGACAGGGGTACCACAGATACGCAGTATTTT. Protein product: CASKDRGTTDTQYF.

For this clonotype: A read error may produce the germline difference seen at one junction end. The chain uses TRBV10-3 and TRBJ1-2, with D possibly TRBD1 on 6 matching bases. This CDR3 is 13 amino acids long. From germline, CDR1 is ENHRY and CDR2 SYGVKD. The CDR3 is CAVSPGQFYGYTF. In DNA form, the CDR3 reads TGTGCCGTCAGTCCTGGACAGTTCTATGGCTACACCTTC.

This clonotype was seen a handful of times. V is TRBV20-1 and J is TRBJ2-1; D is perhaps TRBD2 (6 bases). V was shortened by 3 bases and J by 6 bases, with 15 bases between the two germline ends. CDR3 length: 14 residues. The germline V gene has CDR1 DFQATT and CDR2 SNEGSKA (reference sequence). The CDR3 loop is CSARQRVGINEQFF. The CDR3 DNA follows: TGCAGTGCTAGGCAGCGGGTGGGCATCAATGAGCAGTTCTTC.

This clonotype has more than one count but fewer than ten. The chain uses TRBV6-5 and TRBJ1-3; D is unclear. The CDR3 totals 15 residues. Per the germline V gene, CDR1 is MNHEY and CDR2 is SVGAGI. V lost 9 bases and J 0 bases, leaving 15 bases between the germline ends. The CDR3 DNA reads TGTGCCAGTAGAGCTCATGTATCCTCTGGAAACACCATATATTTT. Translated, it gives CASRAHVSSGNTIYF.

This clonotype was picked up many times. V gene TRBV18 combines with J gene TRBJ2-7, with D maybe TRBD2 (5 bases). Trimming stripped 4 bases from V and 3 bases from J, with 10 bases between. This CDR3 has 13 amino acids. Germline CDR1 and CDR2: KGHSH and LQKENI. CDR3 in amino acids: CASSRDGLYEQYF. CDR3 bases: TGTGCCAGCTCACGGGATGGACTCTACGAGCAGTACTTC.

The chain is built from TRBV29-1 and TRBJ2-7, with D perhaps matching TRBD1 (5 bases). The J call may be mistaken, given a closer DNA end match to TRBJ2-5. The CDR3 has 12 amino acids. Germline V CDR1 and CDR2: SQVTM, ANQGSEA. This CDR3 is CSVGQNKETQYF. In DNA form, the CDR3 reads TGCAGCGTCGGACAAAACAAAGAGACCCAGTACTTC.

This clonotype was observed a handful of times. CDR3 region: CASSLVSGGSFNEQFF. Written as DNA, the CDR3 is TGCGCCAGCAGCTTGGTTAGCGGGGGGAGCTTCAATGAGCAGTTCTTC. This chain connects TRBV5-1 to TRBJ2-1; TRBD2 agrees at 10 bases. The V and J ends lost 0 bases and 6 bases, in that order; junction bases with no gene match: 6. This CDR3 is 16 amino acids long. Germline CDR1 and CDR2: SGHRS and YFSETQ.

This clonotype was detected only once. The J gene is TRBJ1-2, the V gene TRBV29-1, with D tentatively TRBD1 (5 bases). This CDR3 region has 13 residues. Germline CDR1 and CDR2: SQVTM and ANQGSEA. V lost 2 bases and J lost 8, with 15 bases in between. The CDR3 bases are TGCAGCGTTGAACGAACGAGGGGTAACGGCTACACCTTC. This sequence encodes CSVERTRGNGYTF. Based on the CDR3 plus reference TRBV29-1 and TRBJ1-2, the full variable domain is SAVISQKPSRDICQRGTSLTIQCQVDSQVTMMFWYRQQPGQSLTLIATANQGSEATYESGFVIDKFPISRPNLTFSTLTVSNMSPEDSSIYLCSVERTRGNGYTFGSGTRLTVV.

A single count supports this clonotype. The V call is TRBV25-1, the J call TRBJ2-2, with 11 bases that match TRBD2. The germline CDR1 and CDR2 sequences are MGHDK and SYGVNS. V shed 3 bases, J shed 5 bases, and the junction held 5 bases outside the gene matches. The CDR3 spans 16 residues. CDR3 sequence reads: CASSDLAGGRTGELFF. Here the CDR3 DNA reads TGTGCCAGCAGTGACTTAGCGGGGGGGCGGACCGGGGAGCTGTTTTTT.

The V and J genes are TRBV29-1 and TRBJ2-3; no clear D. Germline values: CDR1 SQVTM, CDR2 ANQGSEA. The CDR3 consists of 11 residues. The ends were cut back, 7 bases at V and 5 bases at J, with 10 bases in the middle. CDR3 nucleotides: TGCAGCGCCCTTAAGGGAGATACGCAGTATTTT. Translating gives CSALKGDTQYF.

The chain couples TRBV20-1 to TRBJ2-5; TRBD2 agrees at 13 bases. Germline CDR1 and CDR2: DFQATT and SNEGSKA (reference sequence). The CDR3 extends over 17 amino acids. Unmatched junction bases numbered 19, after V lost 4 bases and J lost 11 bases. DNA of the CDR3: TGCAGTGCTAAAAGGACTAGCGGGAGATCCGTCTCGGGTGAGCAGTACTTC. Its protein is CSAKRTSGRSVSGEQYF.

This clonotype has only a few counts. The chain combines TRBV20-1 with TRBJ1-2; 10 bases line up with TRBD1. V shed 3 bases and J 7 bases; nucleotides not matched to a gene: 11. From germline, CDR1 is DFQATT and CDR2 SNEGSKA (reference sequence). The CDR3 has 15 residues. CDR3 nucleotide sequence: TGCAGTGCTAGGCGGGGGGGACAGGGGCTACTTGGCTACACCTTC. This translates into CSARRGGQGLLGYTF.

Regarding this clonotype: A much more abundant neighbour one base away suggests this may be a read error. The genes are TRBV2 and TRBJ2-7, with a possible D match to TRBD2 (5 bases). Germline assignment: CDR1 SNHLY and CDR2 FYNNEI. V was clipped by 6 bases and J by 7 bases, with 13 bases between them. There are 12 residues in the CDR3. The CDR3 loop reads CASSGNTHEQYF. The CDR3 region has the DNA TGTGCCAGCAGCGGGAACACCCATGAGCAGTACTTC.

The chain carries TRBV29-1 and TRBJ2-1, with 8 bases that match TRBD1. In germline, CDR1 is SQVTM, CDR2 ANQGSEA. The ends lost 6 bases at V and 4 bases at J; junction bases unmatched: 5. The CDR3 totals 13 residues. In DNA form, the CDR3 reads TGCAGCGTCAGGACAGGGCCGTACAATGAGCAGTTCTTC. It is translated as CSVRTGPYNEQFF.

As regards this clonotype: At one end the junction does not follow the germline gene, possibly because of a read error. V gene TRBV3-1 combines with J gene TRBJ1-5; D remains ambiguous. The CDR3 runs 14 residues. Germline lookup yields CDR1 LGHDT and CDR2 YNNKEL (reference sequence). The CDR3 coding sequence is TGTGTCAGCAGCTCCGGTCCAAACAATCAGCCCCAGCATTTT. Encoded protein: CVSSSGPNNQPQHF.

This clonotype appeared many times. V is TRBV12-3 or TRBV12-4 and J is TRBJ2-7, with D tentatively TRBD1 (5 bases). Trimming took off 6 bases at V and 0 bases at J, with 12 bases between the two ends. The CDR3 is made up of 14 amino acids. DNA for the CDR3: TGTGCCAGCAGGCAGACAGCGAGCTCCTACGAGCAGTACTTC. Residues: CASRQTASSYEQYF.